The 6 T cell receptor beta chains below all came from one sample that was sequenced in a study of blood T cell repertoires in COVID-19. Here immunoSEQ multiplex PCR was the method, and the copy in TCRdb shows in-frame clones only, minus some. The sample contains about 260,000 clones, about nine tenths of which appear only once. Sequencing was done on a sample of PBMCs or T cells enriched from blood (not recorded which). These receptors were obtained from a woman between 50 and 59 years old who had recovered from COVID-19.

The rearrangement links TRBV2 to TRBJ2-7, with TRBD2 matching 13 bases. Germline values: CDR1 SNHLY, CDR2 FYNNEI. This CDR3 has 16 amino acids. V trimming: 4 bases; J trimming: 0 bases; junction bases outside the gene matches: 3. The CDR3, as DNA: TGTGCCAGCAGTGTACGGACTAGCGGGAGCTCCTACGAGCAGTACTTC. Residues: CASSVRTSGSSYEQYF.

V gene TRBV19 combines with J gene TRBJ1-5; D is undetermined. The CDR3 has 15 residues. Germline loops: CDR1 LNHDA, CDR2 SQIVND (reference sequence). The ends were cut back, 6 bases at V and 0 bases at J, with 12 bases in the middle. The CDR3 loop reads CASRSLSISNQPQHF. The CDR3 DNA follows: TGTGCCAGTAGATCCCTGAGTATTAGCAATCAGCCCCAGCATTTT.

The V and J genes are TRBV28 and TRBJ1-1, with TRBD1 as a possible D gene (5 bases). This CDR3 has 15 residues. V lost 4 bases and J lost 1, with 13 bases in between. Germline V gives CDR1 MDHEN, CDR2 SYDVKM. CDR3 DNA: TGTGCCAGCAGTTGGCGGGGCACGGGGAACACTGAAGCTTTCTTT. Translating it yields CASSWRGTGNTEAFF.

This chain uses TRBV28 with TRBJ2-7, with 7 positions matching TRBD1. CDR3 length: 14 amino acids. Trimming took 4 bases from V and 2 from J; bases not matched to a gene: 5. Germline V gene sequence: CDR1 MDHEN, CDR2 SYDVKM. The CDR3 sequence: CASSSRQGTYEQYF. CDR3 nucleotides: TGTGCCAGCAGTTCTCGACAGGGCACCTACGAGCAGTACTTC.

The chain links TRBV6-2 or TRBV6-3 to TRBJ1-1; D might be TRBD1 (5 bases). With 5 bases removed from V and 1 base from J, the gap between germline ends came to 17 bases. Germline values: CDR1 MNHEY, CDR2 SVGEGT. This CDR3 is 16 amino acids long. This chain's CDR3 is CASSRGVGGGNTEAFF. CDR3 bases: TGTGCCAGCAGTCGAGGGGTCGGCGGGGGGAACACTGAAGCTTTCTTT.

This CDR3 is CASSRDSRDQPQHF. The CDR3 DNA reads as TGCGCCAGCAGCCGCGACAGCAGGGATCAGCCCCAGCATTTT. This chain links TRBV4-1 with TRBJ1-5; D possibly corresponds to TRBD1 (5 bases). The ends were cut back, 4 bases at V and 5 bases at J, with 12 bases in the middle. The CDR3 is made up of 14 amino acids. CDR1 and CDR2 from the germline V gene are MGHRA and YSYEKL.